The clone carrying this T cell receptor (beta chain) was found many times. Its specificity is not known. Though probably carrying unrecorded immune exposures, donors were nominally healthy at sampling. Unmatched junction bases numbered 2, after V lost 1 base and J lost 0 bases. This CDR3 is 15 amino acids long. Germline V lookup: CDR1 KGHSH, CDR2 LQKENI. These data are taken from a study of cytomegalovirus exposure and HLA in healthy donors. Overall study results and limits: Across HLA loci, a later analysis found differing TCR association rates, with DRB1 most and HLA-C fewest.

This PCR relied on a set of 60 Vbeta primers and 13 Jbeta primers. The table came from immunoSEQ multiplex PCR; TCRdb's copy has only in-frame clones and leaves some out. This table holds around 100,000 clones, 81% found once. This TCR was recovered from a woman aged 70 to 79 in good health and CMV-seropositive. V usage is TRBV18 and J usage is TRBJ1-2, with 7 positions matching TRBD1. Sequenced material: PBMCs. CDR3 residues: CASSPQGAANYGYTF. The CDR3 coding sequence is TGTGCCAGCTCACCACAGGGGGCCGCTAACTATGGCTACACCTTC.